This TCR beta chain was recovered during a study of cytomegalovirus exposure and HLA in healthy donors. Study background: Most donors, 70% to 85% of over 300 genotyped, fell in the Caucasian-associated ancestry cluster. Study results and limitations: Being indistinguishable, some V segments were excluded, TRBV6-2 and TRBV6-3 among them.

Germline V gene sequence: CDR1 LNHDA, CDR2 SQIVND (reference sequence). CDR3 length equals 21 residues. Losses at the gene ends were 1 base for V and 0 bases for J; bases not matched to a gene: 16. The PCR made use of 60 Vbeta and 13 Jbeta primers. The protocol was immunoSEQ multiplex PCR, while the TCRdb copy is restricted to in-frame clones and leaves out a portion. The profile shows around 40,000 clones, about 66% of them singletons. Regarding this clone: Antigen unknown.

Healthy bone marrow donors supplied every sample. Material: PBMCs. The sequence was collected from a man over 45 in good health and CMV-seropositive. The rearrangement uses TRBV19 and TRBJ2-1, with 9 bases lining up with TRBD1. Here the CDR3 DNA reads TGTGCCAGTAGTATAGCCCCACAGGGGGCGCGGGAACCAAGCTCCTACAATGAGCAGTTCTTC. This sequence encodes CASSIAPQGAREPSSYNEQFF.